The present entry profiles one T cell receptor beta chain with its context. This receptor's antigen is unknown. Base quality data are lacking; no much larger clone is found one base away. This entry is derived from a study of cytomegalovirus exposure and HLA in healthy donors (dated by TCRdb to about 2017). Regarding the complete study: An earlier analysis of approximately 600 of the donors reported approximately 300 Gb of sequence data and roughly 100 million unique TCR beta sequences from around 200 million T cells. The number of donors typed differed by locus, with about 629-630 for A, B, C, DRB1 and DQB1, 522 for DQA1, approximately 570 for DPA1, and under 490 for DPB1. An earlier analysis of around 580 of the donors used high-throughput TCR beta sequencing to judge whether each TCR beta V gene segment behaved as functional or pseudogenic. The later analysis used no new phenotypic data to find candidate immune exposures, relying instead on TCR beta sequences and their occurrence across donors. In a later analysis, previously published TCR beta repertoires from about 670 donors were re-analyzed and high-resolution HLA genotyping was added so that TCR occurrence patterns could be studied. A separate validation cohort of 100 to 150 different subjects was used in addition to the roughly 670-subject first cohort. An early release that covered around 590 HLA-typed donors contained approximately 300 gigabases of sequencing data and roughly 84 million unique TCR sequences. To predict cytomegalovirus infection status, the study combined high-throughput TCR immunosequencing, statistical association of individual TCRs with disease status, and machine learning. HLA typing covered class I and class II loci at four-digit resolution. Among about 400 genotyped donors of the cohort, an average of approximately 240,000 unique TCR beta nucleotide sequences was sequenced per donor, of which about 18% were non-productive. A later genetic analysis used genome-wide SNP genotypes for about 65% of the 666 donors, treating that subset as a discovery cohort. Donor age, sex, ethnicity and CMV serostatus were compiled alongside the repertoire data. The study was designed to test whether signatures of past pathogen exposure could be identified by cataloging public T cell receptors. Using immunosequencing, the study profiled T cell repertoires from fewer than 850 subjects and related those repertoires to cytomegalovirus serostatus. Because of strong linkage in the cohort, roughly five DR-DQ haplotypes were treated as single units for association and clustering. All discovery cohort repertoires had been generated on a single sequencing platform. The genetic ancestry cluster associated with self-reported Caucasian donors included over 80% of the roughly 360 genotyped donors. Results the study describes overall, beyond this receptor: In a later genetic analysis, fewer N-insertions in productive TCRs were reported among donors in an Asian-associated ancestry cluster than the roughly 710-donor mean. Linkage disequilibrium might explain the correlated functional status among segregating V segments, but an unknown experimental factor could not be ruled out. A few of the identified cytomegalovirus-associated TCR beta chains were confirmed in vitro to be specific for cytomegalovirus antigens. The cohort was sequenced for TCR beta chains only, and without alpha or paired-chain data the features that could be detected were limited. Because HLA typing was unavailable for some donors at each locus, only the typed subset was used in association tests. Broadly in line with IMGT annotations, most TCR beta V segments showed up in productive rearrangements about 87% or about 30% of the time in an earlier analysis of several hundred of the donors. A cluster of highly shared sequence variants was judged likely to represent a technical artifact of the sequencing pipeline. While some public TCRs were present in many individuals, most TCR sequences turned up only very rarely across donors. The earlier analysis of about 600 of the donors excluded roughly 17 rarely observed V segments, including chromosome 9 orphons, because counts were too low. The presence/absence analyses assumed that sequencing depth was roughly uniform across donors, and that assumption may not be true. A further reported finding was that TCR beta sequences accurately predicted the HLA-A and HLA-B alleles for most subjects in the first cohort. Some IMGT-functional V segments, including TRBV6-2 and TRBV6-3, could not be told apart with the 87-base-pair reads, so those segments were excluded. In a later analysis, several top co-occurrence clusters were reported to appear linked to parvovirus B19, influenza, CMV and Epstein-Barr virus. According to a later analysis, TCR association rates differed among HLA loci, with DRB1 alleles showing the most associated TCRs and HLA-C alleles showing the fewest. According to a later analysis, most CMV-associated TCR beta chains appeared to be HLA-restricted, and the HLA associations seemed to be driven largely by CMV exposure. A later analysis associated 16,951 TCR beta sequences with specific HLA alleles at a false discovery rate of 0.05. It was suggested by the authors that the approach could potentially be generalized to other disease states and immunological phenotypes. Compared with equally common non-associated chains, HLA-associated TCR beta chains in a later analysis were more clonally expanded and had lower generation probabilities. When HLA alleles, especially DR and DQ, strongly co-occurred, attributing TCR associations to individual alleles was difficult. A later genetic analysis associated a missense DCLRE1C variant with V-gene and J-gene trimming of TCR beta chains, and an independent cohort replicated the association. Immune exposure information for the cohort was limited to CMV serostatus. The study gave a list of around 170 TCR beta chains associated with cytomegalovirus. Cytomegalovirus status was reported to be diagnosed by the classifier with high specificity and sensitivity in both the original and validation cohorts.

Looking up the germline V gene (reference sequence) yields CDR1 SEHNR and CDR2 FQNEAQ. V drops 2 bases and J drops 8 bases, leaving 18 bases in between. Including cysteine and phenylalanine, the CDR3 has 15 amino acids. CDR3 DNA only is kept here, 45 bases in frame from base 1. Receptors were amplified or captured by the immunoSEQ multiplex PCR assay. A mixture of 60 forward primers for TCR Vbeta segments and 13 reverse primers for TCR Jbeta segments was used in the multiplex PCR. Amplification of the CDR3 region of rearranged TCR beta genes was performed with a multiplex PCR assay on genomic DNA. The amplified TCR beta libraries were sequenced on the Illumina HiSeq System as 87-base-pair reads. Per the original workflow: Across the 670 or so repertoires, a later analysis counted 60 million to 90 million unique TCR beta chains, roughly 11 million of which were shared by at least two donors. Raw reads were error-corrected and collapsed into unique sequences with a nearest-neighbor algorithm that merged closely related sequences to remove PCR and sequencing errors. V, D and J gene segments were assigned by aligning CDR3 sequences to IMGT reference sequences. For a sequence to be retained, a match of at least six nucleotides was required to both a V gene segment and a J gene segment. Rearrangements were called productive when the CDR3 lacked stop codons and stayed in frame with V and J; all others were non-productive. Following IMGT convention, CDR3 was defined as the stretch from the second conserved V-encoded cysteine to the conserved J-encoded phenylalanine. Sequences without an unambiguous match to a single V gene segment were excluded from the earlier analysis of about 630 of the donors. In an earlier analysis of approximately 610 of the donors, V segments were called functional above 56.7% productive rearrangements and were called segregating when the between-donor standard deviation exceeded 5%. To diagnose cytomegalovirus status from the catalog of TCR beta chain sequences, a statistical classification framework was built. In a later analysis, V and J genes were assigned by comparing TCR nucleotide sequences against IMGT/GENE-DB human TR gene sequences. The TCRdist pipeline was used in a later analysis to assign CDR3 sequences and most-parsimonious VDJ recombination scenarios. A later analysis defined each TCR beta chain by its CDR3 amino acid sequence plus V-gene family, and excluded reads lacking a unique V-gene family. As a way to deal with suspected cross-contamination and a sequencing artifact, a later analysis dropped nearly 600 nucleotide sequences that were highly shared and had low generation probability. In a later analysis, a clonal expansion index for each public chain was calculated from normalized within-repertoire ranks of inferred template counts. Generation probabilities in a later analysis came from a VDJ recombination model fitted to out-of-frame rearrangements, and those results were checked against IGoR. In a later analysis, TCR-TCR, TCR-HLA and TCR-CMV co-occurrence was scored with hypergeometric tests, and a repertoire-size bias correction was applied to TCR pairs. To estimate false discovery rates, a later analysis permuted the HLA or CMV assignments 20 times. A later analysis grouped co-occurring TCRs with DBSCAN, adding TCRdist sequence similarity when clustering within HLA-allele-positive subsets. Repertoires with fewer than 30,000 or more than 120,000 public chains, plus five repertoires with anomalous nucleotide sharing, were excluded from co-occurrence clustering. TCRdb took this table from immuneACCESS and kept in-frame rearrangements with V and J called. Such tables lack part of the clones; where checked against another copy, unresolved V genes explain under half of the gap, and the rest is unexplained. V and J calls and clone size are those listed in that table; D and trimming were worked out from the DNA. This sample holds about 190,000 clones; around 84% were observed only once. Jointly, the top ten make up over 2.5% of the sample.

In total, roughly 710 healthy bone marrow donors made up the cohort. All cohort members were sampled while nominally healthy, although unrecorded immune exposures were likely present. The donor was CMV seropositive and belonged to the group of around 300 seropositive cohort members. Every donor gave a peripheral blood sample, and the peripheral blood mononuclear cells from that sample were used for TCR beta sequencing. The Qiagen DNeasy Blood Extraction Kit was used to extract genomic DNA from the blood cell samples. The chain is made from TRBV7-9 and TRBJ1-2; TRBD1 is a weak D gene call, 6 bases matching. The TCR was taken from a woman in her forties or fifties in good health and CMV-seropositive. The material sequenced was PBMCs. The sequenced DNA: TGTGCCAGCAGCTTATTGGCAGGGGACTATGGGGGCTACACCTTC. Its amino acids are CASSLLAGDYGGYTF.